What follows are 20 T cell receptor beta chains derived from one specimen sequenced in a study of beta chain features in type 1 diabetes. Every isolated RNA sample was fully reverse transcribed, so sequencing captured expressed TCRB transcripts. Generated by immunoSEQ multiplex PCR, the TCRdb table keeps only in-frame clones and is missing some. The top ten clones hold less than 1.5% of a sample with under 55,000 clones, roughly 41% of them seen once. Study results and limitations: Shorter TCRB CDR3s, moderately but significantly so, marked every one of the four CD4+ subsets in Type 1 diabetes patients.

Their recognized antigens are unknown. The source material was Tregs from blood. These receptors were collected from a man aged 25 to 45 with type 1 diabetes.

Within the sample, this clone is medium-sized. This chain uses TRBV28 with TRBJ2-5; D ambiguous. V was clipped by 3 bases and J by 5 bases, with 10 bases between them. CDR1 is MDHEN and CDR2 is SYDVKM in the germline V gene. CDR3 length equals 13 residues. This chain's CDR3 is CASSFPSLETQYF. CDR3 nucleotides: TGTGCCAGCAGTTTCCCCAGTTTGGAGACCCAGTACTTC.

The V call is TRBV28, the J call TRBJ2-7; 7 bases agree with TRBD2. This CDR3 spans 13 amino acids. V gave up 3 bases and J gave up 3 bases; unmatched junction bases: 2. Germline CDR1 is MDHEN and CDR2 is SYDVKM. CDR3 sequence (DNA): TGTGCCAGCAGTTTGACGGGGGGCTACGAGCAGTACTTC. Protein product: CASSLTGGYEQYF.

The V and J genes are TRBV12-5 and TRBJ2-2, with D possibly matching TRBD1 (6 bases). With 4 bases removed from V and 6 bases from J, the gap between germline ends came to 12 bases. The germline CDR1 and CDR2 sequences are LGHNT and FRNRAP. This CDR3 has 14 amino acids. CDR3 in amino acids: CASGWIQGSGELFF. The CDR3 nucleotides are TGTGCTAGTGGTTGGATACAGGGTTCCGGGGAGCTGTTTTTT.

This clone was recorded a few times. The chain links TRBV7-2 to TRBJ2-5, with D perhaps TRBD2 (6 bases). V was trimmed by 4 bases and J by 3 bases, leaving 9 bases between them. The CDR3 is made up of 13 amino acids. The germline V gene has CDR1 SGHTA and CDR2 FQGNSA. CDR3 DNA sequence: TGTGCCAGCAGCTCCCCGGGAGAAGAGACCCAGTACTTC. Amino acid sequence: CASSSPGEETQYF.

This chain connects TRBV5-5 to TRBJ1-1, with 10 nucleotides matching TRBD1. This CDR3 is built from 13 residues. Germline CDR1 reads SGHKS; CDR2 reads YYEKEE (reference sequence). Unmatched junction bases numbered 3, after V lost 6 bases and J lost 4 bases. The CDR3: CASTRTGGTEAFF. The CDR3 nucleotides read TGTGCCAGCACCCGGACAGGGGGCACTGAAGCTTTCTTT.

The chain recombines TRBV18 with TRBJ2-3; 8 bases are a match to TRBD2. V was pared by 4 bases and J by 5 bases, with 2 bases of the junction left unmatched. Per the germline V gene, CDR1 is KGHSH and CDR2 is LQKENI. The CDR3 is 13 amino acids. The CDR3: CASSLGGEDTQYF. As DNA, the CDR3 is TGTGCCAGCTCACTCGGGGGGGAAGATACGCAGTATTTT.

The CDR3 loop reads CSVARLGALNEQFF. CDR3 in DNA: TGCAGCGTTGCCAGACTAGGGGCTTTGAATGAGCAGTTCTTC. The chain carries TRBV29-1 and TRBJ2-1, with a tentative D call TRBD2 (6 bases). Deletions cut 4 bases from V and 7 bases from J, with 17 bases between. Germline loops: CDR1 SQVTM, CDR2 ANQGSEA. CDR3 length equals 14 residues.

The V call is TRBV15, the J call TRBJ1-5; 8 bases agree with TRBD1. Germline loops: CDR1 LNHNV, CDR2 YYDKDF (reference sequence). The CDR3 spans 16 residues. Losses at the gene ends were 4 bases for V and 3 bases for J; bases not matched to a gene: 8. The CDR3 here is CATSISGRGLNQPQHF. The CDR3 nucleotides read TGTGCCACCAGCATATCGGGCAGGGGGCTCAATCAGCCCCAGCATTTT.

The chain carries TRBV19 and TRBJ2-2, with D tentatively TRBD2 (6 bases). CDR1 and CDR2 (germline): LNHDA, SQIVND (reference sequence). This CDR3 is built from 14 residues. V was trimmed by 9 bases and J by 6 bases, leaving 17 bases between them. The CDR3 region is CASSGVYFSGELFF. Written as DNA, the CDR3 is TGTGCCAGCTCGGGAGTGTATTTTTCCGGGGAGCTGTTTTTT.

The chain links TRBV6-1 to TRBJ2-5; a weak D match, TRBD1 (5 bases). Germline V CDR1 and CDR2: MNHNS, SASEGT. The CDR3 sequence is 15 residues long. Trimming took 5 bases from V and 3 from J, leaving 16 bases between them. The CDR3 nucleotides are TGTGCCAGCAGTATAGGTGGGGCCAGAAAAGAGACCCAGTACTTC. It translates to CASSIGGARKETQYF.

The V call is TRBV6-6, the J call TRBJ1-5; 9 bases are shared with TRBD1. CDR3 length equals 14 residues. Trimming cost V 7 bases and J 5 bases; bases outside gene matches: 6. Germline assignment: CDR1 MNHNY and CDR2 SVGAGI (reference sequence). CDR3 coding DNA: TGTGCCAGCACGAGGGACAGGGAAGATCAGCCCCAGCATTTT. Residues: CASTRDREDQPQHF.

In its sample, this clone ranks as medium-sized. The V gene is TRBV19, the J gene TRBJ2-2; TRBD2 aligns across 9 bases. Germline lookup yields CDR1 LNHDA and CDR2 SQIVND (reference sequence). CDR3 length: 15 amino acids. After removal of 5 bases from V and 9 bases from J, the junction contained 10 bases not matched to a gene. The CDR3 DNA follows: TGTGCCAGTAGTGACAGCGGGAGGAGTTTTTGGGAGCTGTTTTTT. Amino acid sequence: CASSDSGRSFWELFF.

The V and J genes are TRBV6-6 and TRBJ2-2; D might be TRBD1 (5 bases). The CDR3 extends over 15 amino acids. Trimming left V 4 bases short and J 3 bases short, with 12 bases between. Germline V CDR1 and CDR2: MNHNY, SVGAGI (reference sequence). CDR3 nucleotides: TGTGCCAGCAGTTCCGGAGACAGATACACCGGGGAGCTGTTTTTT. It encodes CASSSGDRYTGELFF.

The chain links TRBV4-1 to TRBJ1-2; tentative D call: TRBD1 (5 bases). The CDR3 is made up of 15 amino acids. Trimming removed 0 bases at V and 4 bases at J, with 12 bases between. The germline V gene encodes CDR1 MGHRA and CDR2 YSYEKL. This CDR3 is CASSQEVAGGYGYTF. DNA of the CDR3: TGCGCCAGCAGCCAAGAGGTGGCGGGGGGCTATGGCTACACCTTC.

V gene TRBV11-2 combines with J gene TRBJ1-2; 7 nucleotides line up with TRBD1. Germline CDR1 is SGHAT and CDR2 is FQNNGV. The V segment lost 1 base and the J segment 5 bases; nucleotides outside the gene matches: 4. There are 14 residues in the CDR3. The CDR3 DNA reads TGTGCCAGCAGCTTAGTGGAGACAGGGTATGGCTACACCTTC. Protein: CASSLVETGYGYTF.

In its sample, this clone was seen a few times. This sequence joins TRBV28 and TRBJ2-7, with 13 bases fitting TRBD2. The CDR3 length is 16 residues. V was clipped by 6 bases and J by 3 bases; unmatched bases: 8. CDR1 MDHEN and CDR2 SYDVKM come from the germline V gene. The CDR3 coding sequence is TGTGCCAGCAGGGCCGGACTAGCGGGAGCAATCTACGAGCAGTACTTC. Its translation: CASRAGLAGAIYEQYF.

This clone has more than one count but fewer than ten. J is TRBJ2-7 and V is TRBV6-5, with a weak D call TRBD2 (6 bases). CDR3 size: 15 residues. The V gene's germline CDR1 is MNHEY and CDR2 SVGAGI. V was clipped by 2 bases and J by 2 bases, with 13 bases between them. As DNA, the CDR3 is TGTGCCAGCAGTTACCGAGCTGGAGGGGCCTACGAGCAGTACTTC. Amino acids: CASSYRAGGAYEQYF.

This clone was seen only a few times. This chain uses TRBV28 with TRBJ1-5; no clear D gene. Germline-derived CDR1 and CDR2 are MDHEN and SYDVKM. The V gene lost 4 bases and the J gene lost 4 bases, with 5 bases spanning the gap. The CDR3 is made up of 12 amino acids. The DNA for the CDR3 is TGTGCCAGCAGTTCCAGGAATCAGCCCCAGCATTTT. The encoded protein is CASSSRNQPQHF.

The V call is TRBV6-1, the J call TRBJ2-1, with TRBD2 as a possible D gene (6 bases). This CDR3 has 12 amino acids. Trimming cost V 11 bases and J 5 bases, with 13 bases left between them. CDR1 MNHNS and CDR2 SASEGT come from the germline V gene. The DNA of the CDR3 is TGTGCCGAAGGGCGGGGACACAATGAGCAGTTCTTC. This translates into CAEGRGHNEQFF.

CDR3 loop: CASSSRGGQGAGELFF. For the CDR3, the DNA is TGTGCCAGCAGCTCCCGGGGGGGACAGGGGGCCGGGGAGCTGTTTTTT. The chain combines TRBV7-8 with TRBJ2-2; 11 bases fit TRBD1. This CDR3 region has 16 residues. The germline CDR1 and CDR2 sequences are SGHVS and FQNEAQ. V gave up 4 bases and J gave up 6 bases; unmatched junction bases: 7.